This T cell receptor (beta chain) was recorded in a study of OX40 agonist ivuxolimab in advanced cancers. About the study: Hepatocellular carcinoma, melanoma, renal cell or head and neck cancer was diagnosed in the dose-escalation patients. The study, taken as a whole, reports: Nonresponders, in some cases, also had low normalized T-cell clonal expansion. Researchers report that CD8+ T cells had, on average, more expanded clones than CD4+.

There are many counts of this clone. Its antigen remains unknown. Clones were read by immunoSEQ multiplex PCR, and TCRdb kept only the in-frame ones, dropping some. The sample lists about 62,000 clones; roughly 85% were seen once. The CDR3 is made up of 17 amino acids. The V end lost 5 bases, the J end lost 2 bases, and 21 bases lay between the germline ends. CDR1 is SEHNR, CDR2 FQNEAQ, per germline (reference sequence). The genes are TRBV7-9 and TRBJ1-2; D call uncertain. The sequence came from an adult with an advanced solid tumor such as melanoma, head and neck, liver or kidney cancer. This sample comprised CD4+ or CD8+ T cells sorted from blood, obtained in a trial of the OX40 agonist ivuxolimab. CDR3 sequence (DNA): TGTGCCAGCAGCCTTACCCGGAGCCGACCAAGGAACTATGGCTACACCTTC. Protein sequence: CASSLTRSRPRNYGYTF.